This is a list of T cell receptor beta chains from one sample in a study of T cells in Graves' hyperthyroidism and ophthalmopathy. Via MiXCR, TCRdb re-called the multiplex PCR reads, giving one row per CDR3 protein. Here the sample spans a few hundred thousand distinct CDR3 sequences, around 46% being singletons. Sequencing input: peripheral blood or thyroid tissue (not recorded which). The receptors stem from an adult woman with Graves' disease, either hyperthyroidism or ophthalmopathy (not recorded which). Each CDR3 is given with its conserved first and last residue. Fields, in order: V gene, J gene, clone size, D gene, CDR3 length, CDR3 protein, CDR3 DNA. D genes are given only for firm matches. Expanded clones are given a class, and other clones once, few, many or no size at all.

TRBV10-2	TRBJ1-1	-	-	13	CASSGLGNTEAFF	TGCGCCAGCAGTGGGCTGGGAAACACTGAAGCTTTCTTT
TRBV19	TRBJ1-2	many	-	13	CASSIRTGYGYTF	TGTGCCAGTAGTATACGGACGGGCTATGGCTACACCTTC
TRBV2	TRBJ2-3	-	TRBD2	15	CASRAGTSSTDTQYF	TGTGCCAGCAGGGCGGGGACTAGCAGCACAGATACGCAGTATTTT
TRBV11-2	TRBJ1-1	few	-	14	CASSLGGGHTEAFF	TGTGCCAGCAGCTTGGGAGGTGGGCACACTGAAGCTTTCTTT
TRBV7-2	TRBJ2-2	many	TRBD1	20	CASSLRRQGALAANTGELFF	TGTGCCAGCAGCTTACGGCGTCAGGGGGCGCTTGCGGCGAACACCGGGGAGCTGTTTTTT
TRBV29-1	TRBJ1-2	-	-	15	CSVEDQESSDYGYTF	TGCAGCGTTGAAGATCAGGAGTCGTCGGACTATGGCTACACCTTC
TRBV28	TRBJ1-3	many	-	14	CASSFRTSGNTIYF	TGTGCCAGCAGTTTCCGTACCTCTGGAAACACCATATATTTT
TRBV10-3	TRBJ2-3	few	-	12	CAIRGEADTQYF	TGTGCCATCAGGGGGGAGGCAGATACGCAGTATTTT
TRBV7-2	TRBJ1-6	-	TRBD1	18	CASSFSGGGRSYNSPLHF	TGTGCTAGCAGCTTTTCAGGGGGCGGACGGTCCTATAATTCACCCCTCCACTTT
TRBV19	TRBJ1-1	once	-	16	CASMAHPGHINAEAFF	TGTGCCAGTATGGCACACCCGGGACACATCAACGCTGAAGCTTTCTTT
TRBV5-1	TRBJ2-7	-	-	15	CASSITGTVLDEQYF	TGCGCCAGCAGCATAACCGGGACGGTACTGGACGAGCAGTACTTC
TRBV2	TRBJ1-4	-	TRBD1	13	CASQQGADEKLFF	TGTGCCAGCCAACAGGGGGCGGATGAAAAACTGTTTTTT
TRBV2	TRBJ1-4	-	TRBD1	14	CASSDGTGIEKLFF	TGTGCCAGCAGTGATGGGACAGGGATCGAAAAACTGTTTTTT
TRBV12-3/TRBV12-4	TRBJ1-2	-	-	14	CASSLGVGNYGYTF	TGTGCCAGCAGTTTGGGTGTAGGTAACTATGGCTACACCTTC
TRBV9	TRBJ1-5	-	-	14	CASSGMSSNQPQHF	TGTGCCAGCAGTGGGATGAGTAGCAATCAGCCCCAGCATTTT
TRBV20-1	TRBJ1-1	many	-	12	CSARDPAREAFF	TGCAGTGCTAGAGATCCAGCTAGGGAAGCTTTCTTT
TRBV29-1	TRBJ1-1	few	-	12	CSLYGRNTEAFF	TGCAGCTTGTATGGGAGGAACACTGAAGCTTTCTTT
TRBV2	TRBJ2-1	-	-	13	CASSLSGYNEQFF	TGTGCCAGCAGCCTTAGCGGCTACAATGAGCAGTTCTTC
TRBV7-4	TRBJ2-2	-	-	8	CASSSLFF	TGTGCCAGCAGCTCACTGTTTTTT
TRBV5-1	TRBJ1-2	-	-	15	CASSPGLFHSYGYTF	TGCGCCAGCAGCCCCGGACTCTTCCACTCCTATGGCTACACCTTC
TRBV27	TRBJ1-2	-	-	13	CASSYKGFYGYTF	TGTGCCAGCAGTTATAAGGGCTTCTATGGCTACACCTTC
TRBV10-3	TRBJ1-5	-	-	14	CASTSQGVNQPQHF	TGTGCCAGCACCTCTCAAGGAGTCAATCAGCCCCAGCATTTT
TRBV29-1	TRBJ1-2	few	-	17	CSVAIVSGSPWDGGYTF	TGCAGCGTCGCGATAGTCAGCGGTTCACCATGGGATGGTGGCTACACCTTC
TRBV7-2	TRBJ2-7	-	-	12	CASSLFAGEQYF	TGTGCCAGCAGCTTATTTGCAGGCGAGCAGTACTTC
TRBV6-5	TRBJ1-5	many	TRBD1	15	CASRQGVWSNQPQHF	TGTGCCAGCCGACAGGGGGTTTGGAGCAATCAGCCCCAGCATTTT
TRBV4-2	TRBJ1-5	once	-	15	CASSQNQGSGQPQHF	TGTGCCAGCAGCCAAAATCAGGGATCCGGACAGCCCCAGCATTTT
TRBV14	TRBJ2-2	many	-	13	CASSQVFTGELFF	TGTGCCAGCAGCCAAGTTTTCACCGGGGAGCTTTTTTTT
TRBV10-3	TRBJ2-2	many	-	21	CAIPDGGYKAGPTPNTGELFF	TGTGCCATCCCCGATGGAGGTTATAAGGCAGGGCCTACTCCGAACACCGGGGAGCTGTTTTTT
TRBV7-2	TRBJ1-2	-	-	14	CASSLRGADYGYTF	TGTGCCAGCAGCTTACGGGGGGCGGACTATGGCTACACCTTC
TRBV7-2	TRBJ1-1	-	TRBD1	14	CASSRPGGTGSAFF	TGTGCCAGCAGCCGGCCTGGCGGGACAGGCTCCGCTTTCTTT
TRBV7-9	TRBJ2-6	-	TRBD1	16	CASSPSRGGQTYVLTF	TGTGCCAGCAGCCCTTCCCGAGGGGGACAGACCTACGTCCTGACTTTC
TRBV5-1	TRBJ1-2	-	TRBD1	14	CASSLSRDRDGYTF	TGCGCCAGCAGCTTGAGCAGGGACAGGGATGGCTACACCTTC
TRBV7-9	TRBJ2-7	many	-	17	CASSLGRTGYLPYEQYF	TGTGCCAGCAGCTTGGGCCGGACGGGTTATCTCCCGTACGAGCAGTACTTC
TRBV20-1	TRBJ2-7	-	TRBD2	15	CSARRLAGGPYEQYF	TGCAGTGCTAGACGGCTAGCGGGAGGGCCGTACGAGCAGTACTTC
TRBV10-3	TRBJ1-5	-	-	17	CAISESRVGRSNQPQHF	TGTGCCATCAGTGAGTCGAGGGTTGGGAGGAGCAATCAGCCCCAGCATTTT
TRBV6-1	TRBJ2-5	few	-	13	CASSEESRETQYF	TGTGCCAGCAGTGAAGAGTCCCGAGAGACCCAGTACTTC
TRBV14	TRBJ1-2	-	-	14	CASSQQGTLYGYTF	TGTGCCAGCAGCCAACAGGGGACCCTCTATGGCTACACCTTC
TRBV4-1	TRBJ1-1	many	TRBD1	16	CASSRRDSLSNTEAFF	TGCGCCAGCAGCCGCAGGGACAGCCTCTCGAACACTGAAGCTTTCTTT
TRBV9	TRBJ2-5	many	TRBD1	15	CASSVGRGRFSTQYF	TGTGCCAGCAGCGTGGGCAGGGGGCGCTTTTCGACCCAGTACTTC
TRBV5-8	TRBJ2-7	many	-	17	CASSQGSARGGGYEQYF	TGTGCCAGCAGCCAGGGGTCCGCCAGGGGAGGGGGCTACGAGCAGTACTTC
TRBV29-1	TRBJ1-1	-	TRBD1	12	CSVEVQGAQAFF	TGCAGCGTTGAAGTACAGGGGGCTCAAGCTTTCTTT
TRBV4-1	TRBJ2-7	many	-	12	CASSQGGYEQYF	TGTGCCAGCAGTCAAGGGGGCTACGAGCAGTACTTC
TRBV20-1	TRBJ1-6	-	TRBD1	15	CSARVGGGEVSPLHF	TGCAGTGCTAGAGTGGGAGGGGGCGAAGTATCACCCCTCCACTTT
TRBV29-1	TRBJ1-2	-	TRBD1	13	CSVSTGGSFGYTF	TGCAGCGTATCCACAGGGGGCTCGTTTGGCTACACCTTC
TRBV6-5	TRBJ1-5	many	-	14	CASSRDGGNQPQHF	TGTGCCAGCAGTAGAGACGGTGGCAATCAGCCCCAGCATTTT
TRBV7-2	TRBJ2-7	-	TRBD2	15	CASSLVAGGYNEQYF	TGTGCCAGCAGCTTAGTCGCGGGAGGGTACAATGAGCAGTACTTC